This T cell receptor (beta chain) emerged from a study of tumor-infiltrating lymphocytes in oesophageal squamous cell carcinoma. TCRdb independently ran MiXCR on the PCR reads; one entry per CDR3 protein. The table lists roughly 12,000 distinct CDR3 sequences, 45% to 55% of them singletons. The CDR3 consists of 16 residues. CDR1 SGHDT and CDR2 YYEEEE come from the germline V gene. What was sequenced was normal esophageal tissue next to the tumor. This chain connects TRBV5-6 to TRBJ2-5, with TRBD1 identical over 10 bases. With the DNA end fitting TRBJ2-7 better, the J assignment may be wrong. This clonotype was obtained from a male donor with esophageal squamous cell carcinoma. For the CDR3, the DNA is TGTGCCAGCAGCCAATCCGGGACAGGGGTTCCTAACGAGCAGTACTTC. This encodes CASSQSGTGVPNEQYF.